The 9 T cell receptor beta chains in this list originate from one sample, sequenced in a study of blood T cells in healthy people across ages. The authors ran a second PCR of roughly 6 to 12 cycles using a sample-barcoded 5' primer and a J-beta primer mix. MiXCR was run by TCRdb on the 5' RACE reads, yielding one entry per CDR3 protein. The table records approximately 1,000,000 distinct CDR3 sequences, less than 50% of them present only once. Specimen: blood. The receptors were sampled from a woman in her fifties or sixties in good health.

The chain couples TRBV5-1 to TRBJ2-7; a possible D gene is TRBD2 (5 bases). The CDR3 runs 16 residues. Between the trimmed V and J ends, which lost 2 bases and 9 bases, there was a span of 24 bases. From germline, CDR1 is SGHRS and CDR2 YFSETQ. CDR3 sequence (DNA): TGCGCCAGCAGCTTCGGGCGGGTTCCCCGCTACAATGGGCAGTACTTC. This codes for CASSFGRVPRYNGQYF.

The gene calls are TRBV29-1 and TRBJ2-3, with TRBD2 as a possible D gene (5 bases). CDR1 is SQVTM and CDR2 is ANQGSEA in the germline V gene. The ends were cut back, 4 bases at V and 3 bases at J, with 11 bases in the middle. The CDR3 extends over 13 amino acids. The CDR3 region is CSVGGVETDTQYF. The CDR3 DNA sequence: TGCAGCGTTGGGGGAGTGGAAACAGATACGCAGTATTTT.

This clonotype was seen a few times. V and J are TRBV5-1 and TRBJ1-1; tentatively, D is TRBD1 (6 bases). Trimming left V 6 bases short and J 5 bases short, with 14 bases between. Germline V lookup: CDR1 SGHRS, CDR2 YFSETQ. There are 13 residues in the CDR3. The CDR3: CASNYLGGTEAFF. In nucleotides, the CDR3 is TGCGCCAGCAACTACCTAGGGGGGACTGAAGCTTTCTTT.

This clonotype was seen more than once but under ten times. This sequence joins TRBV7-7 and TRBJ2-1; D uncertain. This CDR3 region has 16 residues. Germline CDR1 reads SSHAT; CDR2 reads FNYEAQ (reference sequence). V lost 1 base and J 7 bases, leaving 17 bases between the germline ends. The CDR3 reads CASSLGAGSRINEQFF. The CDR3 DNA reads as TGTGCCAGCAGCTTAGGGGCCGGGTCAAGAATTAATGAGCAGTTCTTC.

This chain joins TRBV12-3 or TRBV12-4 and TRBJ2-5; tentatively, D is TRBD1 (7 bases). Trimming shortened V by 6 bases and J by 4 bases, and 24 bases separated the two germline ends. This CDR3 comprises 17 residues. The chain's CDR3 is CASRLRGEELAGETQYF. Here the CDR3 DNA reads TGTGCCAGCAGACTCAGGGGGGAAGAGTTGGCTGGAGAGACCCAGTACTTC.

The CDR3 region has the DNA TGTGCCAGCACACCGGGACTAGCGGGAGCGGTAGATACGCAGTATTTT. Protein sequence: CASTPGLAGAVDTQYF. The chain recombines TRBV28 with TRBJ2-3, with TRBD2 matching 14 bases. Per germline, CDR1 MDHEN and CDR2 SYDVKM. This CDR3 is 16 amino acids long. V gave up 7 bases and J gave up 5 bases; unmatched junction bases: 8.

V gene TRBV6-2 or TRBV6-3 combines with J gene TRBJ2-1; D perhaps matches TRBD2 (6 bases). CDR1 is MNHEY and CDR2 is SVGEGT in the germline V gene. This CDR3 has 15 amino acids. V gave up 2 bases and J gave up 6 bases, with 14 bases separating them. In DNA form, the CDR3 reads TGTGCCAGCAGTTACACCCTCACGGAGGGCAATGAGCAGTTCTTC. Translation: CASSYTLTEGNEQFF.

This clonotype was found a few times. The V gene is TRBV25-1, the J gene TRBJ1-2; a weak D match, TRBD1 (6 bases). The V and J ends lost 6 bases and 8 bases respectively, with 16 bases between them. CDR1 is MGHDK and CDR2 is SYGVNS in the germline V gene. This CDR3 spans 13 amino acids. Here the CDR3 reads CASSITGFFGYTF. The DNA for the CDR3 is TGTGCCAGCAGCATTACAGGGTTCTTCGGCTACACCTTC.

The J gene is TRBJ1-3, the V gene TRBV11-2, with TRBD1 identical over 8 bases. CDR3 size: 16 residues. Unmatched junction bases numbered 6, after V lost 5 bases and J lost 0 bases. Germline lookup yields CDR1 SGHAT and CDR2 FQNNGV. The DNA of the CDR3 is TGTGCCAGCAGCCCAGAGGGACAGGCCTCTGGAAACACCATATATTTT. It specifies CASSPEGQASGNTIYF. Full variable domain (remainder filled in from reference TRBV11-2 and TRBJ1-3): EAGVAQSPRYKIIEKRQSVAFWCNPISGHATLYWYQQILGQGPKLLIQFQNNGVVDDSQLPKDRFSAERLKGVDSTLKIQPAKLEDSAVYLCASSPEGQASGNTIYFGEGSWLTVV.